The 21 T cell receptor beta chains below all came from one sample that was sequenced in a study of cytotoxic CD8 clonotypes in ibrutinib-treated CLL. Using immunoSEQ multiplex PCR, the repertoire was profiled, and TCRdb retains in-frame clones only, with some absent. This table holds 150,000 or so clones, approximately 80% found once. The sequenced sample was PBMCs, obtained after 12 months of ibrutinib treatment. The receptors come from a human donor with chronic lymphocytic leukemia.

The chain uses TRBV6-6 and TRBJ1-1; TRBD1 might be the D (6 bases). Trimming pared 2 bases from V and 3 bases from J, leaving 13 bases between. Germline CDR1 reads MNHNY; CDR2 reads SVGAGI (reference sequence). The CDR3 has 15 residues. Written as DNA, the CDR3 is TGTGCCAGCAGTTACGCCCAGGGGCTTGACACTGAAGCTTTCTTT. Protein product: CASSYAQGLDTEAFF.

CDR3 DNA: TGTGCCAGCAGAGAGCTTAACCTGAACACCGGGGAGCTGTTTTTT. Protein sequence: CASRELNLNTGELFF. This chain joins TRBV7-9 and TRBJ2-2; D gene uncertain. The CDR3 loop spans 15 amino acids. V was clipped by 6 bases and J by 1 base, with 12 bases between them. Germline V gene sequence: CDR1 SEHNR, CDR2 FQNEAQ (reference sequence).

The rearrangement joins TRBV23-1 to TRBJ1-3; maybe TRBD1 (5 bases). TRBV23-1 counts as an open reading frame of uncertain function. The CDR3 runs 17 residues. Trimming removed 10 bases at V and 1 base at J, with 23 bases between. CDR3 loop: CANQLAGLQASGNTIYF. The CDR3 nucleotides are TGCGCCAACCAACTAGCGGGGCTCCAAGCGTCTGGAAACACCATATATTTT.

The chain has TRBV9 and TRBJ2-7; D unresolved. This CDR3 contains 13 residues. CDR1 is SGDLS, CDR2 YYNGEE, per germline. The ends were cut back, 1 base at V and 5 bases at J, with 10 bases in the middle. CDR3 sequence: CASSVLVSDEQYF. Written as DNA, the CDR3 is TGTGCCAGCAGCGTATTGGTTTCGGACGAGCAGTACTTC.

The CDR3 loop reads CASRAGLGSTEAFF. The CDR3 DNA reads TGTGCCAGCAGGGCAGGGTTGGGGTCGACTGAAGCTTTCTTT. The rearrangement links TRBV28 to TRBJ1-1; D may be TRBD1 (5 bases). V was trimmed by 6 bases and J by 5 bases, leaving 16 bases between them. Germline loops: CDR1 MDHEN, CDR2 SYDVKM. This CDR3 region has 14 residues.

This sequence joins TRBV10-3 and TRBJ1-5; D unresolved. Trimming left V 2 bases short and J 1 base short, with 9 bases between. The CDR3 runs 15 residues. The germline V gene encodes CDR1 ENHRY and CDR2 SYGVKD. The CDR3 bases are TGTGCCATCAGTGAGAATCGGGGAAGCAATCAGCCCCAGCATTTT. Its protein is CAISENRGSNQPQHF.

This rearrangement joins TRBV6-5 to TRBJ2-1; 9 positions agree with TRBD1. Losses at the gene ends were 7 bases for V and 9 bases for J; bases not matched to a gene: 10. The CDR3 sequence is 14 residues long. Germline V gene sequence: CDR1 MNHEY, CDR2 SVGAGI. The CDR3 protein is CASTGATGGGEQFF. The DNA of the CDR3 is TGTGCCAGCACCGGAGCTACAGGGGGCGGTGAGCAGTTCTTC.

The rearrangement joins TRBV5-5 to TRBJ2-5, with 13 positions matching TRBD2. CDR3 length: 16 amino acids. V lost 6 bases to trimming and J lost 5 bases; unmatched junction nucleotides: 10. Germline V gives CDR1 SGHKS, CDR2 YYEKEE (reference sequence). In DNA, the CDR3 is TGTGCCAGCACCGACGGACTAGCGGGAGTTGTTGAGACCCAGTACTTC. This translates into CASTDGLAGVVETQYF.

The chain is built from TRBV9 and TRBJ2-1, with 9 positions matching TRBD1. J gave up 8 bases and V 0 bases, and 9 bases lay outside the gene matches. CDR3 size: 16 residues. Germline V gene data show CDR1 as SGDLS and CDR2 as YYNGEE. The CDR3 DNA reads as TGTGCCAGCAGCGTAGGGGACAGGGTAGTGGGGGATGAGCAGTTCTTC. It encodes CASSVGDRVVGDEQFF.

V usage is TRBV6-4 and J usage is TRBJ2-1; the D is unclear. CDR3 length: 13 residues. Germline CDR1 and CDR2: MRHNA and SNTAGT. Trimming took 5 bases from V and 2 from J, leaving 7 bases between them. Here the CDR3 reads CASSPNTYNEQFF. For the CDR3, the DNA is TGTGCCAGCAGTCCCAATACCTACAATGAGCAGTTCTTC.

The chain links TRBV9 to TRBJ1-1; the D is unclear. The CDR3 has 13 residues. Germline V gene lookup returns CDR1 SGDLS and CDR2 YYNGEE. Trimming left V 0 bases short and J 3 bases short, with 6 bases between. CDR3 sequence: CASSVAGDTEAFF. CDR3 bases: TGTGCCAGCAGCGTAGCTGGGGACACTGAAGCTTTCTTT.

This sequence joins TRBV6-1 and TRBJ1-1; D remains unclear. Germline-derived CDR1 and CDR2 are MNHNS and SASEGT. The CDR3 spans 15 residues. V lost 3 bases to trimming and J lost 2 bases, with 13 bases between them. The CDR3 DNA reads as TGTGCCAGCAGTGACAGTGCCAGAGACAACACTGAAGCTTTCTTT. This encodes CASSDSARDNTEAFF.

For the CDR3, the DNA is TGCAGCGCTCTGATTAGCTCTGGAAACACCATATATTTT. Its translation is CSALISSGNTIYF. The genes are TRBV29-1 and TRBJ1-3; D unclear. CDR3 length: 13 amino acids. V lost 7 bases, J lost 0 bases, and 10 bases lay in between. Germline V gene sequence: CDR1 SQVTM, CDR2 ANQGSEA.

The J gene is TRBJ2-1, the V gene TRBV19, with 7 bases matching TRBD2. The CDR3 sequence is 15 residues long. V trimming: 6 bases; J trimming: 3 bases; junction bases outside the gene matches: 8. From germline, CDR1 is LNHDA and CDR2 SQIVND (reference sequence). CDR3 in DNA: TGTGCCAGTAGATCAGCGGGATCGGACTACAATGAGCAGTTCTTC. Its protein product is CASRSAGSDYNEQFF.

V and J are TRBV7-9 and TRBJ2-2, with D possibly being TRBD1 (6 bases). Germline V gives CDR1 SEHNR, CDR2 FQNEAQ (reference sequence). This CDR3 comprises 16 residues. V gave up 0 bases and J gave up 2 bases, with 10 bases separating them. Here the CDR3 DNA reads TGTGCCAGCAGCTTAGCCGGGACACCTAACACCGGGGAGCTGTTTTTT. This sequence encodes CASSLAGTPNTGELFF.

In DNA, the CDR3 is TGTGCCAGCAGCCTTAGGACAGGGGACGTGACTGAAGCTTTCTTT. It codes for CASSLRTGDVTEAFF. This chain uses TRBV9 with TRBJ1-1; 9 nucleotides line up with TRBD1. Germline V gene lookup returns CDR1 SGDLS and CDR2 YYNGEE. The trim removed 4 bases at V and 5 bases at J, leaving 9 bases unmatched. The CDR3 sequence is 15 residues long.

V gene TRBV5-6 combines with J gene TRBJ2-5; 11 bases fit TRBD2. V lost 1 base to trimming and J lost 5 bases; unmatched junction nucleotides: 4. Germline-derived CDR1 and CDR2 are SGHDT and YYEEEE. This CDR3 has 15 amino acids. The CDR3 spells CASSLLAGGRETQYF. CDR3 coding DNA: TGTGCCAGCAGCTTGTTAGCGGGAGGGCGGGAGACCCAGTACTTC.

CDR3 sequence (DNA): TGTGCCAGCAGCTCCCCCCTTTACGAGCAGTACTTC. Translated, it gives CASSSPLYEQYF. The gene calls are TRBV27 and TRBJ2-7, with no clear D. Per the germline V gene, CDR1 is MNHEY and CDR2 is SMNVEV (reference sequence). The CDR3 covers 12 residues. V shed 6 bases and J shed 4 bases, with 10 bases lying between them.

The chain's CDR3 is CASSPGSLMTSGSEQYF. For the CDR3, the DNA is TGTGCCAGCAGCCCTGGGTCTCTTATGACTAGCGGGAGCGAGCAGTACTTC. The chain recombines TRBV5-4 with TRBJ2-7; 12 bases fit TRBD2. Germline values: CDR1 SGHNT, CDR2 YYREEE (reference sequence). This CDR3 has 17 amino acids. With V trimmed by 4 bases and J by 6 bases, 14 bases remained unmatched.

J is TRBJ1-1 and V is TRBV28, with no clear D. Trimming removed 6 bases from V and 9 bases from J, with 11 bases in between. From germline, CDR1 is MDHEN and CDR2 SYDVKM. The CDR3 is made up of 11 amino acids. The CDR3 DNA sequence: TGTGCCAGCAGACTTAAGGGAAAAGCTTTCTTT. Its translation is CASRLKGKAFF.

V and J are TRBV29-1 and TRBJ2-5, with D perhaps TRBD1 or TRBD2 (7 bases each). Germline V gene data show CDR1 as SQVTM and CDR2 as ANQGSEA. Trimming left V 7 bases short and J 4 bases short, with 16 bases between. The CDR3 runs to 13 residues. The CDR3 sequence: CSARQGGSETQYF. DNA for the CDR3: TGCAGCGCCAGACAGGGAGGGTCAGAGACCCAGTACTTC.